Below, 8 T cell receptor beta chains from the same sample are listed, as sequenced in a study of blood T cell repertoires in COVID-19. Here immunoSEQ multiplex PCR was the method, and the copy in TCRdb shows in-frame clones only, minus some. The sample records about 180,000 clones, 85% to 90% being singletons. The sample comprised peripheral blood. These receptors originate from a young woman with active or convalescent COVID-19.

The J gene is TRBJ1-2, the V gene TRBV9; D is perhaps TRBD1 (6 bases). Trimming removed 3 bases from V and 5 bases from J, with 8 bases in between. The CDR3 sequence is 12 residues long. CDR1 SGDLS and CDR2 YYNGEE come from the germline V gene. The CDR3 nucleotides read TGTGCCAGCAGCGCAGGGGTGTATGGCTACACCTTC. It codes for CASSAGVYGYTF.

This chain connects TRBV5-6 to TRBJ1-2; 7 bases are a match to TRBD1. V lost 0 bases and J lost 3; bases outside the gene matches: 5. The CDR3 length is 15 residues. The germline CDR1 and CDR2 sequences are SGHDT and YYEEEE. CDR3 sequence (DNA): TGTGCCAGCAGCTTGGCGCTACAGGGGCACTATGGCTACACCTTC. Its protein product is CASSLALQGHYGYTF.

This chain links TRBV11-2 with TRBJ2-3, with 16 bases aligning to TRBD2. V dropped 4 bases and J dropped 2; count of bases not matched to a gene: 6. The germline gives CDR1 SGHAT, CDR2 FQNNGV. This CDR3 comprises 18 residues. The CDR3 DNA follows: TGTGCCAGCAGCTATAAGGGACTAGCGGGAGGGCCCACAGATACGCAGTATTTT. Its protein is CASSYKGLAGGPTDTQYF.

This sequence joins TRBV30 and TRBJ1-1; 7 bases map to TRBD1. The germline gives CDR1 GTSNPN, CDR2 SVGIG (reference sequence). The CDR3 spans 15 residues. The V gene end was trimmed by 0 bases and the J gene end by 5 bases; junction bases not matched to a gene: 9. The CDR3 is CAWSVFWDRTTEAFF. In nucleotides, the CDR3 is TGTGCCTGGAGTGTTTTCTGGGACAGAACGACTGAAGCTTTCTTT.

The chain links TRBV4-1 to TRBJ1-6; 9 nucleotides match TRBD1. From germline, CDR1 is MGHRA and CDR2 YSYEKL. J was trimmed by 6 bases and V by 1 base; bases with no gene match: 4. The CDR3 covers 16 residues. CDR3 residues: CASSQVGTGPNSPLHF. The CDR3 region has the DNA TGCGCCAGCAGCCAAGTTGGGACAGGGCCTAATTCACCCCTCCACTTT.

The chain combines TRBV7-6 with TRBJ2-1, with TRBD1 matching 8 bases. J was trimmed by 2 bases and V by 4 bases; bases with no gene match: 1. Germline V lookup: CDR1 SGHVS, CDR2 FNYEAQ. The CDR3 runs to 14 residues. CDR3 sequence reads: CASSSTGAYNEQFF. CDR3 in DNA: TGTGCCAGCAGCTCGACAGGGGCCTACAATGAGCAGTTCTTC.

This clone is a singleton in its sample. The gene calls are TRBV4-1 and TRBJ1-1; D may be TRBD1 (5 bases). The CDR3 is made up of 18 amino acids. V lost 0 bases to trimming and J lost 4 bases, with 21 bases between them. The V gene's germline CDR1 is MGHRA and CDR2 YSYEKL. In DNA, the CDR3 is TGCGCCAGCAGCCAAGAAGGGGTCCCCAGGGCTGTAGGCACTGAAGCTTTCTTT. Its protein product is CASSQEGVPRAVGTEAFF.

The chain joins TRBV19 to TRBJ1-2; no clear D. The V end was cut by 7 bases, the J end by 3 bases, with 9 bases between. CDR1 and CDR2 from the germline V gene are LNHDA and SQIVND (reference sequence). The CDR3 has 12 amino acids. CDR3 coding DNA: TGTGCCAGTATGACGGGATACTATGGCTACACCTTC. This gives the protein CASMTGYYGYTF.